The source of this T cell receptor beta chain is a study of T and B cells in COVID-19 patients. Study context: Critical illness requiring mechanical ventilation or extracorporeal membrane oxygenation affected about 60% of the 20 active-infection patients.

Each TRB amplification used roughly 220-550 ng of genomic DNA from blood. Multiplex PCR with BIOMED2 TRB-A/B primer pools amplified TRB rearrangements. One entry per CDR3 protein, called by TCRdb with MiXCR from the multiplex PCR reads. The profile shows under 9,500 distinct CDR3 sequences, roughly 31% of them singletons. Notes on the study in general: No sequencing was yet done of CD4+, regulatory or CD8+ subsets, or of SARS-CoV-2-responsive or tetramer+ sorted cells. Patients with COVID-19 reportedly showed strongly skewed T cell receptor beta variable and joining gene usage. Of 2,331 TCR clusters found only in the recovered cohort, 31 had low generation probability.

This clonotype is medium-sized by share. Antigen specificity is unknown. Germline CDR1 LNHDA, CDR2 SQIVND (reference sequence). This CDR3 contains 14 residues. Trimming stripped 0 bases from V and 14 bases from J, with 14 bases between. The material sequenced was blood. The clonotype comes from a human donor who had recovered from COVID-19. The chain uses TRBV19 and TRBJ1-6; D might be TRBD1 (6 bases). DNA of the CDR3: TGTGCCAGTAGTATAGACCGAGGAGGGGGAGCCCTCCACTTT. Residues: CASSIDRGGGALHF.